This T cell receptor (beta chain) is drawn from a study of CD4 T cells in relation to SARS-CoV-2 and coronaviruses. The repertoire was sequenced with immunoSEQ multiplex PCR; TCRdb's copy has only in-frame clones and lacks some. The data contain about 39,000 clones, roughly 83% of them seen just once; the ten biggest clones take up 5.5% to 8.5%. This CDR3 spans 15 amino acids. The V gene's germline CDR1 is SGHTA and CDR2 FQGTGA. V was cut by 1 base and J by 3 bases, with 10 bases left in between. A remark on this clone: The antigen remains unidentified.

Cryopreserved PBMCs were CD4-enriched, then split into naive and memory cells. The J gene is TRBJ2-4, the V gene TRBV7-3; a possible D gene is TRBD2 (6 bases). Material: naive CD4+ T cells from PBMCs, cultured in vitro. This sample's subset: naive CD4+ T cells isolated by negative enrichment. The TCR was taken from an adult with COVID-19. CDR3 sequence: CASSLSGGFKNIQYF. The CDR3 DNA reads TGTGCCAGCAGCTTAAGTGGGGGGTTCAAAAACATTCAGTACTTC.